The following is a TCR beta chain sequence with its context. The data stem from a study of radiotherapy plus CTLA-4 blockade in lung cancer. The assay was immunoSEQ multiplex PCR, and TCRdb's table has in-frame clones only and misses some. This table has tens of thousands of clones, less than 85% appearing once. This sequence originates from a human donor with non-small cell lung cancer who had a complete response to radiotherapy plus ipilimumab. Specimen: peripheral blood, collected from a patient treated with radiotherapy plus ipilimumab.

CDR3 region: CASSPSVPPREQYV. The CDR3, as DNA: TGTGCCAGCAGCCCTAGCGTCCCCCCTCGCGAGCAGTACGTC. The V call is TRBV7-2, the J call TRBJ2-7, with TRBD2 as a possible D gene (6 bases). Trimming cost V 5 bases and J 6 bases, with 17 bases left between them. This CDR3 has 14 residues. The germline gives CDR1 SGHTA, CDR2 FQGNSA.